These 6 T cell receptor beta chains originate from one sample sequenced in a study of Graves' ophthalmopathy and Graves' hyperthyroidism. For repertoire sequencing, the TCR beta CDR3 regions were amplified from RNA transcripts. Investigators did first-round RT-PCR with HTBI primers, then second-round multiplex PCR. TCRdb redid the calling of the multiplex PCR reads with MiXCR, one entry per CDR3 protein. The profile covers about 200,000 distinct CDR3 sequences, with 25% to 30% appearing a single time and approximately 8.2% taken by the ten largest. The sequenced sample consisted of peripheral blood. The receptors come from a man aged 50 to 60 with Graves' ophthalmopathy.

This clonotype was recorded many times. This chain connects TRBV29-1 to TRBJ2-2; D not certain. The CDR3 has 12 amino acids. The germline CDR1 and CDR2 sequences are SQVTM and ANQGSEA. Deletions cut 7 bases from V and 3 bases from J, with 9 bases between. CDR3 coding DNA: TGCAGCGCTCTACAGCACACCGGGGAGCTGTTTTTT. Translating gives CSALQHTGELFF.

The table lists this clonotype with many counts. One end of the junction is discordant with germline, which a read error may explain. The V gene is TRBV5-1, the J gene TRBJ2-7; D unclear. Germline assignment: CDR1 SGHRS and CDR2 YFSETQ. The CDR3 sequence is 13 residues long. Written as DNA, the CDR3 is TGCGCCAGCAGCTTAACAGCCTCCTACGTGCAGTACTTC. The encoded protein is CASSLTASYVQYF. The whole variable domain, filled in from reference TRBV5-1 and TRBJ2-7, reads KAGVTQTPRYLIKTRGQQVTLSCSPISGHRSVSWYQQTPGQGLQFLFEYFSETQRNKGNFPGRFSGRQFSNSRSEMNVSTLELGDSALYLCASSLTASYVQYFGPGTRLTVT.

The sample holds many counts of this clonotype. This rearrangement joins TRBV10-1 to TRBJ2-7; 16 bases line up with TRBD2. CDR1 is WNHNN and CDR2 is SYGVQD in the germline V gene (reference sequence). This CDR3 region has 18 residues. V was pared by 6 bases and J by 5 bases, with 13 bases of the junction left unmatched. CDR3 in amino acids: CASRKPGLAGGPVDEQYF. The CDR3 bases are TGCGCCAGCAGAAAACCGGGACTAGCGGGAGGGCCGGTAGACGAGCAGTACTTC.

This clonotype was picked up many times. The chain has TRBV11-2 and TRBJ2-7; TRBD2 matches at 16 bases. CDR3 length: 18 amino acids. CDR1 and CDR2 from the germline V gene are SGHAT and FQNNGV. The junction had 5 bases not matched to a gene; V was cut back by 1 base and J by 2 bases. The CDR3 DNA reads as TGTGCCAGCAGCTTAGGGGAGGGGACTAGCGGGAGGGCCTACGAGCAGTACTTC. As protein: CASSLGEGTSGRAYEQYF.

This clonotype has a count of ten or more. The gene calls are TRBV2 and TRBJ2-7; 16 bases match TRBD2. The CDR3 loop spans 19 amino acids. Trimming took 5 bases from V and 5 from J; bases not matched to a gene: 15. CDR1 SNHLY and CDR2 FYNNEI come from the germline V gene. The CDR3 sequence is CASSSTLGLAGGPGHEQYF. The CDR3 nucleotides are TGTGCCAGCAGTTCCACCTTGGGACTAGCGGGAGGGCCCGGTCACGAGCAGTACTTC. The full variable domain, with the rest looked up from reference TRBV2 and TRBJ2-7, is EPEVTQTPSHQVTQMGQEVILRCVPISNHLYFYWYRQILGQKVEFLVSFYNNEISEKSEIFDDQFSVERPDGSNFTLKIRSTKLEDSAMYFCASSSTLGLAGGPGHEQYFGPGTRLTVT.

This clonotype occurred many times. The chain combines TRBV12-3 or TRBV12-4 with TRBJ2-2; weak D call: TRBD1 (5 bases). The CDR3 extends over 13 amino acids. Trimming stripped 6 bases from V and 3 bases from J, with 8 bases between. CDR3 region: CASSQGYTGELFF. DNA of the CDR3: TGTGCCAGCAGCCAGGGTTACACCGGGGAGCTGTTTTTT.